This entry concerns a single T cell receptor (beta chain). This clone's antigen is unknown. Base qualities were left out, and no much larger clone turns up one base away. The identical CDR3 is also encoded by other nucleotide sequences in the sample. The library relied on the immunoSEQ multiplex PCR assay. The immuneACCESS repertoire file appears here via TCRdb, limited to in-frame rearrangements. These files lack a portion of the clones; in checked studies, under half of the deficit traces to unresolved V genes, and the cause of the others is not known. For this sample the table gives 30,000 to 40,000 clones, of which more than 65% were detected only once. The ten largest account for 2.3% of the sample. This entry belongs to a study of T cells in narcolepsy (dated by TCRdb to 2016 to 2019). Broadly, across the study: The study enrolled patients with narcolepsy type 1 or type 2 (NT1, NT2) together with healthy control donors. To look for autoreactive T cells in narcolepsy patients that target self-antigens of hypocretin neurons (hypocretin, TRIB2), the study used TCR Vbeta sequencing to follow clonotypes in blood and CSF. What the authors observed across the whole study: Numbers of sequenced blood memory CD4+ clonotypes were comparable, averaging roughly 40,000 in patients and approximately 30,000 in controls. Autoreactive clonotypes were reported to be detected serially in the blood of the same patients and of different patients, but not in the blood of healthy controls. Plots comparing CSF and blood CD4+ T cell clonotypes from the same patient highlighted HCRT-specific and TRIB2-specific autoreactive clonotypes. No sequences matching autoreactive T cell clones were contained in some blood memory CD4+ repertoires from patients and controls.

Memory CD4+ T cells were sorted ex vivo from peripheral blood of narcolepsy patients and healthy controls for TCR Vbeta sequencing. Per the germline V gene, SGHDN is the CDR1 and FVKESK is the CDR2. Between the V and J ends, shortened by 0 bases and 0 bases respectively, the junction contains 6 bases. Taken from cysteine to phenylalanine, the CDR3 has 15 residues. Of the read, only the CDR3 DNA is kept; its 45 bases are in frame from base 1. The chain joins TRBV14 to TRBJ1-3; the D gene cannot be resolved reliably. The sample comprised memory (CD45RA-) CD4+ T cells from blood. In the paper's terms, the cell subset or site label means: memory T cells sorted ex vivo from peripheral blood. The receptor's source is a human donor in good health. The nucleotide sequence reads as follows: TGTGCCAGCAGCCAAGAGTTGATCTCTGGAAACACCATATATTTT. The translation is CASSQELISGNTIYF.